The next 29 T cell receptor beta chains were all read from a single sample in a study of blood T cell repertoires in COVID-19. Profiling relied on immunoSEQ multiplex PCR, and the TCRdb table lists in-frame clones only, not all of them. The table has around 110,000 clones, around nine tenths seen once. The specimen was peripheral blood. These receptors originate from a human donor with active COVID-19. The donor label of this sample is uncertain.

DNA of the CDR3: TGTGCCACCAGCAGAGGCAGCTATGGCTACACCTTC. Encoded protein: CATSRGSYGYTF. The chain carries TRBV15 and TRBJ1-2; D not certain. Trimming took 1 base from V and 4 from J, leaving 4 bases between them. Per germline, CDR1 LNHNV and CDR2 YYDKDF (reference sequence). The CDR3 extends over 12 amino acids. Full variable domain (outside the CDR3, taken from reference TRBV15 and TRBJ1-2): DAMVIQNPRYQVTQFGKPVTLSCSQTLNHNVMYWYQQKSSQAPKLLFHYYDKDFNNEADTPDNFQSRRPNTSFCFLDIRSPGLGDTAMYLCATSRGSYGYTFGSGTRLTVV.

The chain carries TRBV3-1 (or the pseudogene TRBV3-2) and TRBJ2-7; 9 nucleotides align to TRBD1. Germline V gives CDR1 LGHDT, CDR2 YNNKEL (reference sequence). The CDR3 runs 13 residues. The trim removed 6 bases at V and 6 bases at J, leaving 6 bases unmatched. CDR3 residues: CASRPGQGFEQYF. DNA of the CDR3: TGTGCCAGCAGACCCGGACAGGGGTTCGAGCAGTACTTC.

The V gene is TRBV4-1, the J gene TRBJ2-7; 8 positions match TRBD1. The CDR3 loop spans 15 amino acids. The V segment lost 1 base and the J segment 5 bases; nucleotides outside the gene matches: 7. Germline V gives CDR1 MGHRA, CDR2 YSYEKL. For the CDR3, the DNA is TGCGCCAGCAGCCAAGGGAGACAGGGGTTACACGAGCAGTACTTC. This translates into CASSQGRQGLHEQYF.

The chain links TRBV27 to TRBJ2-7, with D possibly TRBD1 on 5 matching bases. This CDR3 spans 16 amino acids. Trimming cost V 0 bases and J 5 bases, with 17 bases left between them. CDR1 and CDR2 from the germline V gene are MNHEY and SMNVEV (reference sequence). The DNA of the CDR3 is TGTGCCAGCAGTTTATCTCGCATCAGGGCAGCACACGAGCAGTACTTC. It codes for CASSLSRIRAAHEQYF.

The chain recombines TRBV9 with TRBJ1-1; D may be TRBD1 (6 bases). Trimming pared 0 bases from V and 11 bases from J, leaving 14 bases between. Germline CDR1 is SGDLS and CDR2 is YYNGEE. The CDR3 covers 13 residues. The CDR3 is CASSVVAGGDAFF. Written as DNA, the CDR3 is TGTGCCAGCAGCGTAGTCGCGGGGGGCGATGCTTTCTTT. Full variable domain (missing parts from reference TRBV9 and TRBJ1-1): DSGVTQTPKHLITATGQRVTLRCSPRSGDLSVYWYQQSLDQGLQFLIQYYNGEERAKGNILERFSAQQFPDLHSELNLSSLELGDSALYFCASSVVAGGDAFFGQGTRLTVV.

This chain connects TRBV5-4 to TRBJ1-1; 7 bases align to TRBD1. This CDR3 is 14 amino acids long. J lost 6 bases, V lost 4 bases, and 9 bases had no gene match. Germline CDR1 SGHNT, CDR2 YYREEE (reference sequence). The CDR3 loop is CASSRGRGTSEAFF. The CDR3 DNA reads as TGTGCCAGCAGCCGAGGCAGGGGGACGTCTGAAGCTTTCTTT.

The J gene is TRBJ2-3, the V gene TRBV4-1, with 8 bases identical to TRBD1. Germline V gene lookup returns CDR1 MGHRA and CDR2 YSYEKL. V lost 4 bases to trimming and J lost 0 bases; unmatched junction nucleotides: 3. The CDR3 covers 15 residues. The CDR3 here is CASSPGGLSTDTQYF. The CDR3 DNA reads TGCGCCAGCAGCCCAGGGGGCTTAAGCACAGATACGCAGTATTTT.

The genes are TRBV7-8 and TRBJ2-7, with 7 bases lining up with TRBD1. After removal of 0 bases from V and 3 bases from J, the junction contained 8 bases not matched to a gene. CDR3 length: 16 residues. Germline V CDR1 and CDR2: SGHVS, FQNEAQ. For the CDR3, the DNA is TGTGCCAGCAGCTTAGCCCTGACAGGGTATCGCTACGAGCAGTACTTC. This translates into CASSLALTGYRYEQYF.

The CDR3 DNA is TGTGCCAGCAGCTTAACCCCTAGCGGGGTCCGAGAGACCCAGTACTTC. Translating it yields CASSLTPSGVRETQYF. The V call is TRBV7-2, the J call TRBJ2-5; 9 bases fit TRBD2. This CDR3 region has 16 residues. V gave up 2 bases and J gave up 4 bases; unmatched junction bases: 8. From germline, CDR1 is SGHTA and CDR2 FQGNSA.

The CDR3 region has the DNA TGTGCCAGCAGCGCAGGGGGCGGGTGGCGGGACGAGCAGTACTTC. Protein: CASSAGGGWRDEQYF. The chain couples TRBV28 to TRBJ2-7, with 8 bases identical to TRBD1. The CDR3 sequence is 15 residues long. The germline V gene has CDR1 MDHEN and CDR2 SYDVKM. The V gene end was trimmed by 6 bases and the J gene end by 5 bases; junction bases not matched to a gene: 12.

The chain recombines TRBV29-1 with TRBJ1-2; a possible D gene is TRBD1 (5 bases). V shed 0 bases and J shed 7 bases, with 15 bases lying between them. This CDR3 spans 14 amino acids. The germline V gene encodes CDR1 SQVTM and CDR2 ANQGSEA. The CDR3 spells CSVEEAKGWSGYTF. The CDR3 DNA follows: TGCAGCGTTGAAGAAGCGAAGGGGTGGAGTGGCTACACCTTC. Based on the CDR3 plus reference TRBV29-1 and TRBJ1-2, the full variable domain is SAVISQKPSRDICQRGTSLTIQCQVDSQVTMMFWYRQQPGQSLTLIATANQGSEATYESGFVIDKFPISRPNLTFSTLTVSNMSPEDSSIYLCSVEEAKGWSGYTFGSGTRLTVV.

The chain links TRBV19 to TRBJ1-4; TRBD1 is a possible D gene (5 bases). This CDR3 contains 15 residues. Germline CDR1 and CDR2: LNHDA and SQIVND (reference sequence). V was pared by 6 bases and J by 6 bases, with 17 bases between. CDR3 bases: TGTGCCAGTAGGTACAGGAAGCAACTGGATGAAAAACTGTTTTTT. Its protein is CASRYRKQLDEKLFF.

The chain recombines TRBV13 with TRBJ1-3; D is uncertain. The CDR3 runs to 14 residues. Germline values: CDR1 PRHDT, CDR2 FYEKMQ (reference sequence). V was shortened by 0 bases and J by 0 bases, with 3 bases between the two germline ends. Here the CDR3 reads CASSLGHSGNTIYF. In DNA, the CDR3 is TGTGCCAGCAGCTTAGGTCACTCTGGAAACACCATATATTTT.

The chain employs TRBV12-3 or TRBV12-4 and TRBJ1-2, with D maybe TRBD1 (6 bases). This CDR3 has 12 residues. V was pared by 6 bases and J by 5 bases, with 10 bases between. The CDR3 DNA follows: TGTGCCAGCAGGACAGGCGCTTATGGCTACACCTTC. Its protein is CASRTGAYGYTF.

The gene calls are TRBV6-5 and TRBJ1-2; unclear D gene. CDR3 length: 12 residues. The V and J ends lost 5 bases and 7 bases respectively, with 11 bases between them. CDR1 and CDR2 from the germline V gene are MNHEY and SVGAGI. Here the CDR3 reads CASSPLSGGYTF. Written as DNA, the CDR3 is TGTGCCAGCAGTCCCCTTTCGGGTGGCTACACCTTC.

The sample holds one count of this clone. The chain links TRBV6-1 to TRBJ1-2; unclear D gene. Germline loops: CDR1 MNHNS, CDR2 SASEGT. The CDR3 runs to 15 residues. V lost 1 base and J 7 bases, leaving 16 bases between the germline ends. The CDR3 reads CASSEGRAFNAGYTF. In DNA form, the CDR3 reads TGTGCCAGCAGTGAAGGTAGAGCTTTTAACGCTGGCTACACCTTC.

The chain combines TRBV5-1 with TRBJ2-2; TRBD2 agrees at 9 bases. This CDR3 is built from 16 residues. Germline CDR1 SGHRS, CDR2 YFSETQ. V trimming: 1 base; J trimming: 6 bases; junction bases outside the gene matches: 7. CDR3 nucleotides: TGCGCCAGCAGCTTGTCAGCGGGGGGCCCCCCCGGGGAGCTGTTTTTT. Its translation: CASSLSAGGPPGELFF.

This chain links TRBV7-4 with TRBJ1-5; TRBD1 might be the D (5 bases). The V end was cut by 5 bases, the J end by 15 bases, with 20 bases between. Germline loops: CDR1 SGHVT, CDR2 SQSDAQ. The CDR3 spans 13 residues. CDR3 loop: CASSPSSGSGRHF. The CDR3 DNA reads TGTGCCAGCAGCCCATCTTCAGGGTCCGGGCGGCATTTT. Variable domain in full (rest from reference TRBV7-4 and TRBJ1-5): GAGVSQSPRYKVAKRGRDVALRCDSISGHVTLYWYRQTLGQGSEVLTYSQSDAQRDKSGRPSGRFSAERPERSVSTLKIQRTEQGDSAVYLCASSPSSGSGRHFGDGTRLSIL.

V gene TRBV7-6 combines with J gene TRBJ2-7; 9 nucleotides agree with TRBD1. Germline CDR1 and CDR2: SGHVS and FNYEAQ. The CDR3 covers 15 residues. Trimming cost V 5 bases and J 4 bases; bases outside gene matches: 9. CDR3 amino acids: CASSPVQGAQYEQYF. CDR3 coding DNA: TGTGCCAGCAGCCCCGTACAGGGGGCGCAGTACGAGCAGTACTTC.

The genes are TRBV29-1 and TRBJ1-1; perhaps TRBD1 as D (5 bases). The germline V and J ends were trimmed by 4 bases and 1 base, with 10 bases remaining between them. The CDR3 is made up of 13 amino acids. Germline CDR1 is SQVTM and CDR2 is ANQGSEA. The DNA of the CDR3 is TGCAGCGTTGGGGCGGGACCGAACACTGAAGCTTTCTTT. It specifies CSVGAGPNTEAFF. Variable domain in full (rest from reference TRBV29-1 and TRBJ1-1): SAVISQKPSRDICQRGTSLTIQCQVDSQVTMMFWYRQQPGQSLTLIATANQGSEATYESGFVIDKFPISRPNLTFSTLTVSNMSPEDSSIYLCSVGAGPNTEAFFGQGTRLTVV.

This clone appeared once. The CDR3 here is CASSPPSTEIYEQYF. The DNA of the CDR3 is TGTGCCAGCTCACCGCCGTCTACCGAAATCTACGAGCAGTACTTC. The genes are TRBV18 and TRBJ2-7, with D uncertain. The CDR3 contains 15 residues. Germline-derived CDR1 and CDR2 are KGHSH and LQKENI. Trimming pared 3 bases from V and 3 bases from J, leaving 15 bases between.

This clone was detected only once. The genes are TRBV6-1 and TRBJ2-5; TRBD1 matches at 7 bases. The CDR3 contains 14 residues. Trimming took 3 bases from V and 4 from J; bases not matched to a gene: 5. CDR1 is MNHNS and CDR2 is SASEGT in the germline V gene. CDR3 residues: CASSETGLRETQYF. The CDR3 DNA reads as TGTGCCAGCAGTGAGACAGGGCTGAGAGAGACCCAGTACTTC.

V is TRBV2 and J is TRBJ1-3; possibly TRBD1 for D (6 bases). Looked up from germline, CDR1 is SNHLY and CDR2 is FYNNEI. This CDR3 has 20 residues. V was trimmed by 2 bases and J by 0 bases, leaving 23 bases between them. Here the CDR3 DNA reads TGTGCCAGCAGTGAAAGGGGGGGTGGACGACTCCTGAACTCTGGAAACACCATATATTTT. Amino acids: CASSERGGGRLLNSGNTIYF.

The genes are TRBV6-6 and TRBJ2-2, with 9 bases lining up with TRBD1. Germline loops: CDR1 MNHNY, CDR2 SVGAGI (reference sequence). J lost 9 bases, V lost 5 bases, and 10 bases had no gene match. The CDR3 has 15 residues. As DNA, the CDR3 is TGTGCCAGCAGTAAACAGACAGGGGGTAATAGGGAGCTGTTTTTT. Protein sequence: CASSKQTGGNRELFF.

V gene TRBV19 combines with J gene TRBJ2-3; 9 bases align to TRBD1. The CDR3 length is 16 residues. The V and J ends lost 8 bases and 6 bases, in that order; junction bases with no gene match: 15. CDR1 LNHDA and CDR2 SQIVND come from the germline V gene (reference sequence). The CDR3 here is CASQPGQGIKWDTQYF. DNA of the CDR3: TGTGCCAGTCAACCGGGACAGGGTATTAAATGGGATACGCAGTATTTT.

The genes are TRBV6-5 and TRBJ2-2; no firm D call. V was trimmed by 10 bases and J by 4 bases, leaving 16 bases between them. The CDR3 covers 14 residues. CDR1 and CDR2 from the germline V gene are MNHEY and SVGAGI. CDR3 sequence reads: CATHSGPVTGELFF. The CDR3 DNA reads TGTGCCACCCATTCGGGTCCCGTCACCGGGGAGCTGTTTTTT.

The chain combines TRBV5-5 with TRBJ1-6; 8 positions match TRBD1. With V trimmed by 3 bases and J by 9 bases, 8 bases remained unmatched. CDR3 length equals 15 residues. The germline gives CDR1 SGHKS, CDR2 YYEKEE (reference sequence). CDR3 DNA: TGTGCCAGCAGCTACCCAGGGGGCTGGGGTTCACCCCTCCACTTT. This gives the protein CASSYPGGWGSPLHF.

The chain has TRBV28 and TRBJ2-1; TRBD2 is a possible D gene (5 bases). V lost 6 bases and J lost 3, with 18 bases in between. Germline lookup yields CDR1 MDHEN and CDR2 SYDVKM. The CDR3 totals 16 residues. CDR3 amino acids: CASRDSAPSFYNEQFF. As DNA, the CDR3 is TGTGCCAGCAGGGACTCCGCTCCCTCTTTCTACAATGAGCAGTTCTTC.

This CDR3 reads CASSYQGIPLYGYTF. CDR3 DNA sequence: TGTGCCAGCAGTTATCAGGGGATCCCCCTCTATGGCTACACCTTC. The chain has TRBV6-2 or TRBV6-3 and TRBJ1-2, with D perhaps TRBD1 (6 bases). Trimming shortened V by 3 bases and J by 4 bases, and 15 bases separated the two germline ends. This CDR3 is 15 amino acids long. The V gene's germline CDR1 is MNHEY and CDR2 SVGEGT.